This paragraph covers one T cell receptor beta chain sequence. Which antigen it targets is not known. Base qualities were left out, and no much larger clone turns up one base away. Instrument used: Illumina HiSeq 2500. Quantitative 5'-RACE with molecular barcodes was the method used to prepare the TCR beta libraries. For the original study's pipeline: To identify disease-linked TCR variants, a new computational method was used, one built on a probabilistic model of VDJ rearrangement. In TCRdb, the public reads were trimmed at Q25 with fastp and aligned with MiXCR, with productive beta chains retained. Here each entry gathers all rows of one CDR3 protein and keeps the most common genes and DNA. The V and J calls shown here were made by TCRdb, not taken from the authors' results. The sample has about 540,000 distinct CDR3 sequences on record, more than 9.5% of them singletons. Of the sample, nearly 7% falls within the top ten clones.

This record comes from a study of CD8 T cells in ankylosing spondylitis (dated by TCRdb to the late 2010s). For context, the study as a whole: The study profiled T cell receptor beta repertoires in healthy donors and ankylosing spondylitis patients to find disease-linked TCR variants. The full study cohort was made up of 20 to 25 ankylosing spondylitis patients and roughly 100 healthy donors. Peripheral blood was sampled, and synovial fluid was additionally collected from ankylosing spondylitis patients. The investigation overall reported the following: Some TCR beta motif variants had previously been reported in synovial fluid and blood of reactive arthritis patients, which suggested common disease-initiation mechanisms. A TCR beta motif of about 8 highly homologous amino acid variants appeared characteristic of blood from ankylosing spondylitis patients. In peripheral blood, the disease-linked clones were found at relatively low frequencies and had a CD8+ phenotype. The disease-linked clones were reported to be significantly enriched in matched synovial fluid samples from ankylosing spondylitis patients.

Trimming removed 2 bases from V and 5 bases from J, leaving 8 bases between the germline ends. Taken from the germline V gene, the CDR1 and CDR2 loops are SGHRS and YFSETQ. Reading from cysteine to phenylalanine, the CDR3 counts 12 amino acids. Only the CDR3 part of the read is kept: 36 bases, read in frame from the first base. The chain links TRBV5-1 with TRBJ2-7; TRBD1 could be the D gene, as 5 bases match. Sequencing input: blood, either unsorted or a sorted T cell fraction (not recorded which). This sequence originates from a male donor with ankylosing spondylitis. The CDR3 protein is CASSFWGHEQYF. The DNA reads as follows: TGCGCCAGCAGCTTTTGGGGCCACGAGCAGTACTTC.